The text below deals with one T cell receptor beta chain. Its target antigen remains unknown. Base qualities are not provided; no much larger clone lies one nucleotide away. CD8 naive samples were obtained by positive selection for CCR7 among CD45RO-negative cells, yielding a CD45RA+CCR7+ population from which TemRA cells were excluded. The donors were healthy, HIV-negative adults who had no recently reported acute infections or vaccinations. All donors were Caucasian adults living in Nashville, Tennessee, USA. Blood was collected by leukapheresis, and PBMCs were isolated by Ficoll-Histopaque density gradient centrifugation and then cryopreserved in liquid nitrogen vapor phase. Analytical flow cytometry was used to check the purity and quantity of each magnetically sorted T cell population. From each sorted fraction, genomic DNA was isolated and quantified by UV absorbance on a Nanodrop 2000c. Looking up the germline V gene (reference sequence) yields CDR1 SEHNR and CDR2 FQNEAQ. The CDR3 starts with the cysteine, ends with the phenylalanine, and has 16 residues. Just CDR3 DNA is preserved here, 48 bases in frame from base 1. For this chain, trimming is 5 bases at the V end and 3 bases at the J end, and the number of junction bases without a gene match is 8.

These data originate in a study of shared clonotypes between healthy human individuals (dated by TCRdb to 2018 to 2020). For context, the study as a whole: A couple of women and a few men aged 18 to 49 years were included in the cohort. Each donor's leukapheresis produced roughly between about 0.8 and 8.9 billion PBMCs. For each donor, three plates each were used for CD4 naive and CD4 memory, two plates were used for CD8 naive, and one plate was used for CD8 memory. Different laboratories and diverse techniques were used to prepare libraries and sequence TCR repertoires, to increase sequencing depth and limit assay-specific biases. To estimate repertoire size and how much clonotype sharing occurs between individuals, the study deeply sequenced the blood TCR repertoires of several healthy adults.

TCR CDR3 regions were amplified from genomic DNA by multiplex PCR using the deep immunoSEQ assay. Extracted genomic DNA from each cell subset was spread evenly across all wells of several immunoSEQ 96-well plates, with each plate serving as a replicate. For sorted subsets, each replicate PCR was loaded with 150 to 250 ng genomic DNA, equivalent to some 31,000 T cell genomes. Purified libraries were measured with a Qubit 3.0 fluorometer, size-checked on a Bioanalyzer 2100, and measured again with the KAPA Library Quantification kit. Every immunoSEQ 96-well plate was sequenced on a separate single-read 150-cycle Illumina NextSeq 550 flow cell. The source study handled its data this way. Because the immunoSEQ output held only junctional sequences and lacked quality scores, the filtering could not match the filtering applied to full-length reads. Sequences were annotated with PyIR, a Python wrapper for IgBLAST v1.9, and V/J genes and CDR3 were assigned using IMGT germline references. Reads were filtered out if the reads had weak V/J assignments (E-value above 1e-6), no CDR3, stop codons, out-of-frame junctions, or ambiguous translated residues. V3J clonotypes were defined as sequences sharing the same inferred V gene, J gene, and CDR3 amino acid sequence. To compute the percentage overlap between repertoires, the number of shared unique clonotypes was divided by the size of the smaller repertoire. RTK rarefaction, the Chao1 estimator, and Recon v2.1 estimates of unobserved clonotypes were used to assess repertoire richness. Generation probabilities were computed with OLGA for all TCRbeta clonotypes obtained by the gDNA method from four donors. TCRdb carries this immuneACCESS record with in-frame sequences only. Its versions omit some clonotypes, under half of them owing to an unresolved V gene in the studies checked, with the rest unexplained. The V and J calls and clone size were taken over from that table, and D and trimming were inferred from the DNA. The sample profile shows about 1,900,000 clones; roughly 94% of them were found once. Approximately 1% of the sample lies in the top ten.

Study-wide findings and limitations: Even with the large sequencing depth, rarefaction of the sorted-subset datasets indicated that sequencing was incomplete. Naive subsets generally had larger estimated clonotype richness than memory subsets did. Sampling was limited to blood, and TCR repertoires in tissue likely differ from TCR repertoires in blood. Pairwise subsampling indicated that sequencing depth was expected to affect the degree of clonotype sharing among donors. Higher generation probabilities were observed for clonotypes shared by all four sorted-subset donors than for non-shared clonotypes. The small number of donors limited the genetic and exposure-history diversity represented. Sharing across a handful of donors was observed for about 5% of naive CD4, 3% to 3.5% of naive CD8, over 2% of memory CD4, and around 0.4% of memory CD8 clonotypes.

The sequence is built from TRBV7-9 and TRBJ2-1; TRBD2 lines up with 9 middle nucleotides. This clonotype was obtained from a man aged 18 to 30 in good health. Sample: naive CD8+ T cells sorted from blood. The label giving this sample's cell subset or site can be read as: CD45RA+CCR7+. The CDR3 amino acid sequence is: CASSPGPSGVYNEQFF. Here is the DNA: TGTGCCAGCAGCCCAGGGCCTAGCGGGGTCTACAATGAGCAGTTCTTC.